A selection of T cell receptor beta chains follows, all from one sample in a study of radiotherapy plus CTLA-4 blockade in lung cancer. TCRdb's table, derived via immunoSEQ multiplex PCR, lists solely in-frame clones and lacks some. Of 75,000 to 100,000 clones listed, about 90% are singletons. This specimen consisted of peripheral blood, obtained from a patient treated with radiotherapy plus ipilimumab. Receptors were obtained from a human donor with non-small cell lung cancer that progressed on radiotherapy plus ipilimumab. Both conserved end residues are part of each CDR3. The order of the fields is D gene, V gene, J gene, clone size, CDR3 DNA, CDR3 protein. A D gene is named only where the DNA matches it firmly. Size is omitted from some rows. Given values are once, few, many or a class for expanded clones.

>.|TRBV28|TRBJ2-5|.
TGTGCCAGCAGATCTGACAGCCAAGAGACCCAGTACTTC
CASRSDSQETQYF
>.|TRBV5-5|TRBJ2-7|.
TGTGCCAGCAGCCGACCGGGCCTCCTCGAGCAGTACTTC
CASSRPGLLEQYF
>.|TRBV6-1|TRBJ2-1|.
TGTGCCAGCTCGAGCGGGTCCCCCAATGAGCAGTTCTTC
CASSSGSPNEQFF
>TRBD2|TRBV25-1|TRBJ2-1|.
TGTGCCAGCAGCCTCGGGACTACTTCCTACAATGAGCAGTTCTTC
CASSLGTTSYNEQFF
>.|TRBV10-3|TRBJ2-2|.
TGTGCCATCAGTGAGTCCCCCGGCGTTGACGCCGGGGAGCTGTTTTTT
CAISESPGVDAGELFF
>.|TRBV11-2|TRBJ1-2|.
TGTGCCAGCAGCCTGGACAGCCAAAAGCCCTATGGCTACACCTTC
CASSLDSQKPYGYTF
>TRBD2|TRBV11-2|TRBJ2-1|.
TGTGCCAGCAGCTTAGACCGGCAAGCGGGAGATGAGCAGTTCTTC
CASSLDRQAGDEQFF
>TRBD1|TRBV11-2|TRBJ2-7|.
TGTGCCAGCAGCCTTCGACTGGGACAGGTGAACTACGAGCAGTACTTC
CASSLRLGQVNYEQYF
>.|TRBV18|TRBJ2-7|.
TGTGCCAGCTCACCACAGGGTTGGGAGCAGTACTTC
CASSPQGWEQYF
>.|TRBV18|TRBJ2-3|.
TGTGCCAGCTCACCGTACACCGGGACAAGAGCCTTGGATACGCAGTATTTT
CASSPYTGTRALDTQYF
>.|TRBV27|TRBJ1-2|.
TGTGCCAGCAGGCCGGGACCCGGACGGACCTACTATGGCTACACCTTC
CASRPGPGRTYYGYTF
>TRBD2|TRBV18|TRBJ2-2|.
TGTGCCAGCTCACCAGTCACGGGACTAGCGGGACTTTTCACCGGGGAGCTGTTTTTT
CASSPVTGLAGLFTGELFF
>.|TRBV5-1|TRBJ1-1|.
TGCGCCAGCAGCTCAACAGGGAATTCTGAAGCTTTCTTT
CASSSTGNSEAFF
>.|TRBV2|TRBJ1-1|.
TGTGCCAGCAGTGATTTCCGGGACGGACATGAAGCTTTCTTT
CASSDFRDGHEAFF
>TRBD1|TRBV5-5|TRBJ1-4|.
TGTGCCAGCAGCTTTTCGGGACAGGGGACTAATGAAAAACTGTTTTTT
CASSFSGQGTNEKLFF
>.|TRBV7-7|TRBJ2-3|.
TGTGCTAGCAGCTCCAACTCGATAGATACGCAGTATTTT
CASSSNSIDTQYF
>.|TRBV6-1|TRBJ1-3|.
TGTGCCAGCAGTGAATCGTGGTTACAGGCCTGGGGTGGAAACACCATATATTTT
CASSESWLQAWGGNTIYF
>.|TRBV25-1|TRBJ2-7|.
TGTGCCAGCAGTGAATATCAGGGGTCCTACGAGCAGTACTTC
CASSEYQGSYEQYF
>.|TRBV7-9|TRBJ1-1|.
TGTGCCAGCACCATAAGGGGTTCGGATATGAACACTGAAGCTTTCTTT
CASTIRGSDMNTEAFF
>TRBD1|TRBV5-8|TRBJ2-3|.
TGTGCCAGCAGCTGGGAGGACAGGGGAGGTGCAGATACGCAGTATTTT
CASSWEDRGGADTQYF
>.|TRBV19|TRBJ1-1|.
TGTGCCAGTAGTATAGACGGGGGGGAAGCTTTCTTT
CASSIDGGEAFF
>.|TRBV4-1|TRBJ2-5|.
TGCGCCAGCAGCCAAGCCCGACAGGTGACCCAAGAGACCCAGTACTTC
CASSQARQVTQETQYF
>TRBD2|TRBV5-1|TRBJ2-3|.
TGCGCCAGCAGCCGGAGCAACGGACGGGGGGCAGATACGCAGTATTTT
CASSRSNGRGADTQYF
>TRBD1|TRBV2|TRBJ1-4|.
TGTGCCAGCAGTGATTCGGACAGGGGTTGGGAAAAACTGTTTTTT
CASSDSDRGWEKLFF
>TRBD1|TRBV2|TRBJ1-1|.
TGTGCCAGCAGTCGACAGGGAATTGAAGCTTTCTTT
CASSRQGIEAFF
>.|TRBV5-6|TRBJ1-3|.
TGTGCCAGCAGCTTCGGTCCCGGGACTGGAAACACCATATATTTT
CASSFGPGTGNTIYF
>TRBD1|TRBV19|TRBJ2-7|few
TGTGCCAGTAGCCTAAACAGGGGGCACTCCTACGAGCAGTACTTC
CASSLNRGHSYEQYF
>.|TRBV5-1|TRBJ1-1|.
TGCGCCAGCAGCTTGGGCGCCGGGAACACTGAAGCTTTCTTT
CASSLGAGNTEAFF
>.|TRBV5-5|TRBJ1-5|.
TGTGCCAGCAGCTTGGAGACAATCAATCAGCCCCAGCATTTT
CASSLETINQPQHF
>TRBD1|TRBV9|TRBJ2-2|.
TGTGCCAGCAGCGCGACAGGGGGCGCGGGCGGGGAGCTGTTTTTT
CASSATGGAGGELFF
>.|TRBV6-5|TRBJ1-1|.
TGTGCCAGCAGTTCAGAAACGACAGGAGGAGCTTTCTTT
CASSSETTGGAFF
>.|TRBV5-6|TRBJ1-4|.
TGTGCCAGCAGCTTGCGATGGGACGCTAAGGCCAAACTGTTTTTT
CASSLRWDAKAKLFF
>TRBD2|TRBV6-4|TRBJ2-6|.
TGTGCCAGCAGTGACTACCCAGGGAGGGCTGGGGCCAACGTCCTGACTTTC
CASSDYPGRAGANVLTF
>.|TRBV19|TRBJ1-2|.
TGTGCCAGTAGTATAGAGGCGAAGTATGGCTACACCTTC
CASSIEAKYGYTF
>.|TRBV5-1|TRBJ2-2|.
TGCGCCAGCAGCTCCACAGGGTTCACCGGGGAGCTGTTTTTT
CASSSTGFTGELFF
>.|TRBV14|TRBJ2-6|once
TGTGCCAGCAGAAAAGGGGGGGACCAGGGGGCCAACGTCCTGACTTTC
CASRKGGDQGANVLTF
>.|TRBV4-1|TRBJ2-5|.
TGCGCCAGCAGCCAAGATCCGCCCCCGACTCGGTTGGAGGCCCAGTACTTC
CASSQDPPPTRLEAQYF
>.|TRBV6-1|TRBJ1-3|.
TGTGCCAGCTACCAAAAGTCCGGAAACACCATATATTTT
CASYQKSGNTIYF
>TRBD1|TRBV7-9|TRBJ1-4|.
TGTGCCAGCAGCTTAGCGGACAGGGGTGATGAAAAACTGTTTTTT
CASSLADRGDEKLFF
>.|TRBV19|TRBJ1-2|.
TGTGCCAGTAGGGGCCTGGGGAACTATGGCTACACCTTC
CASRGLGNYGYTF
>TRBD2|TRBV5-4|TRBJ2-1|.
TGTGCCAGCAGCTCACGTCCCATGACTAGCGGGAGGGCCGGTGAGCAGTTCTTC
CASSSRPMTSGRAGEQFF
>.|TRBV11-2|TRBJ2-7|once
TGTGCCAGCAAGAGGGCCGCCTCCTACGAGCAGTACTTC
CASKRAASYEQYF
>.|TRBV7-2|TRBJ1-2|.
TGTGCCAGCAGCCCGCCGGGCACCCTCGCGGGGAACTATGGCTACACCTTC
CASSPPGTLAGNYGYTF
>.|TRBV7-8|TRBJ2-5|.
TGTGCCAGCAGCCCCACCCCGGTGAGGGTCCAAGAGACCCAGTACTTC
CASSPTPVRVQETQYF
>.|TRBV19|TRBJ1-2|.
TGTGCCAGTAGTATAGATTGGGGAGTCGATGGCTACACCTTC
CASSIDWGVDGYTF
>TRBD2|TRBV5-1|TRBJ2-1|.
TGCGCCAGCAGCTTGACACCCGGGACTAGCGGGACAATTGTACAGTTCTTC
CASSLTPGTSGTIVQFF
>TRBD1|TRBV30|TRBJ2-3|.
TGTGCCTGGCGACAGGGGGATACGCAGTATTTT
CAWRQGDTQYF
>TRBD2|TRBV19|TRBJ2-7|once
TGTGCCAGTAGTATAGGACGGGAGGCTACGTTCGAGCAGTACTTC
CASSIGREATFEQYF
>.|TRBV5-5|TRBJ2-1|.
TGTGCCGCCCTCGGCAGGGGAAAAAAGCAGTTCTTC
CAALGRGKKQFF
>.|TRBV9|TRBJ1-2|.
TGTGCCAGCAGCGGGGGCTCAGTATATGGCTACACCTTC
CASSGGSVYGYTF
>.|TRBV7-9|TRBJ2-1|.
TGTGCCAGCAGCTTAGGACAGCACAATGAGCAGTTCTTC
CASSLGQHNEQFF
>.|TRBV5-1|TRBJ2-1|.
TGCGCCAGCAGCAACGACAGGAGACCCTACAATGAGCAGTTCTTC
CASSNDRRPYNEQFF
>.|TRBV5-1|TRBJ2-1|.
TGCGCCAGCAGTGTCGGGAATGCGTACAATGAGCAGTTCTTC
CASSVGNAYNEQFF
>TRBD1|TRBV2|TRBJ1-1|.
TGTGCCAGCAGTGTGGACAGGGGCTCTGAAGCTTTCTTT
CASSVDRGSEAFF
>.|TRBV19|TRBJ1-1|.
TGTGCCAGTAGTATAAGCGCAACCAAGGGCACTGAAGCTTTCTTT
CASSISATKGTEAFF
>.|TRBV7-9|TRBJ1-1|.
TGTGCCAGCAGCTTAGAGGGTTTTGAAGCTTTCTTT
CASSLEGFEAFF
>TRBD2|TRBV29-1|TRBJ2-3|once
TGCAGCGTTGAAGGGCTAGCGGGGGTGGCAGATACGCAGTATTTT
CSVEGLAGVADTQYF
>.|TRBV6-5|TRBJ2-1|.
TGTGCCAGCACTTCACAGGGAATCATTCGCAATGAGCAGTTCTTC
CASTSQGIIRNEQFF
>.|TRBV2|TRBJ1-2|.
TGTGCCAGCATGGGGGCGCCGAACTATGGCTACACCTTC
CASMGAPNYGYTF